One TCR beta chain is described in this entry. Assay used: immunoSEQ multiplex PCR; TCRdb lists only in-frame clones, some missing. This sample carries approximately 330,000 clones, roughly 87% of them seen once, and the ten largest clones take around 10%. The germline gives CDR1 MNHEY, CDR2 SVGEGT. The CDR3 consists of 14 residues. V dropped 5 bases and J dropped 6 bases, with 17 bases sitting between them. This specimen comes from a study of blood T cell repertoires in COVID-19. This TCR was recovered from a man under 40 with COVID-19, enrolled during active disease. The sample taken for sequencing was peripheral blood. The chain employs TRBV6-2 or TRBV6-3 and TRBJ2-7, with D maybe TRBD1 (6 bases). This CDR3 is CASSRLYTGSEQYF. The DNA for the CDR3 is TGTGCCAGCAGTCGACTTTATACAGGGAGCGAGCAGTACTTC.